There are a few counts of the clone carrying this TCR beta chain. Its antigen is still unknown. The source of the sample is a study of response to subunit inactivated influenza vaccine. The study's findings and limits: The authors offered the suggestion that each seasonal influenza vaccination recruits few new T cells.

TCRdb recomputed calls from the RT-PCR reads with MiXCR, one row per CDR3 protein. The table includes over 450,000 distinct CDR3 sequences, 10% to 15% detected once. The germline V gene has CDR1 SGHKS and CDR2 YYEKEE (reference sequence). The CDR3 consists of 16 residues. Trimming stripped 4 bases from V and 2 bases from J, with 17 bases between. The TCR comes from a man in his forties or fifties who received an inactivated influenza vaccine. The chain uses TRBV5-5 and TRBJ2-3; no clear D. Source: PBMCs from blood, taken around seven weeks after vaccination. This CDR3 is CASSPQPTHPTDTQYF. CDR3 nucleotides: TGTGCCAGCAGCCCCCAGCCCACGCACCCCACAGATACGCAGTATTTT.